This T cell receptor beta chain comes out of a study of prognosis after radiotherapy for stage I lung cancer. Study details: All of the enrolled patients had stage I non-small cell lung cancer, and they joined between 2018 and January 2019.

This clonotype has at least ten counts. Genomic DNA yielded TCR beta CDR3, amplified by two-round multiplex PCR. For every TRBV and TRBJ gene, a specific primer was used in first-round PCR. The authors ran second-round PCR with universal primers. In TCRdb, the multiplex PCR reads were re-called with MiXCR into one record per CDR3 protein. The table shows about 22,000 distinct CDR3 sequences, with roughly 43% occurring only once. CDR3 length equals 13 residues. Germline lookup yields CDR1 KGHDR and CDR2 SFDVKD. The V end lost 4 bases, the J end lost 1 base, and 6 bases lay between the germline ends. The genes are TRBV24-1 and TRBJ2-5; the D is unclear. The sequence derives from a donor aged 50 or older with non-small cell lung cancer. Sequences were derived from PBMCs, sampled before or after stereotactic body radiation therapy (not recorded which). The CDR3 DNA is TGTGCCACCAGTGAAGCAGGCCAAGAGACCCAGTACTTC. Translated: CATSEAGQETQYF.